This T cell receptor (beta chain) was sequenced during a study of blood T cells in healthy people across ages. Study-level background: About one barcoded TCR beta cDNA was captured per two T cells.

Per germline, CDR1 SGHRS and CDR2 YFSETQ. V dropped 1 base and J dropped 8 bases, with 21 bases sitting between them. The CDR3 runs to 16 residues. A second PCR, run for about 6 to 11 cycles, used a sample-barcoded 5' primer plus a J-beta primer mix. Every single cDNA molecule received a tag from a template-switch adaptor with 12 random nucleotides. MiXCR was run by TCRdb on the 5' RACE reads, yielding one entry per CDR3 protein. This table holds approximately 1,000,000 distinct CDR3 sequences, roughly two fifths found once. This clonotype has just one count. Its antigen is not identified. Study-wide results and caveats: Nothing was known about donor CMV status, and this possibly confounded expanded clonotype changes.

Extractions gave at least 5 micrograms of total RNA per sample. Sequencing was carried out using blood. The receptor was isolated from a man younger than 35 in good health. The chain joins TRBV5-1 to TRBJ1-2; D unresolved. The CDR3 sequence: CASSLSGDPGPHGYTF. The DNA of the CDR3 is TGCGCCAGCAGCTTGAGCGGAGACCCAGGTCCGCACGGCTACACCTTC.